This TCR beta chain was sequenced during a study of PD-1 blockade in classical Hodgkin lymphoma. Study context: The nivolumab dose that patients received was 3 mg/kg, given intravenously every 2 weeks.

Every patient relapsed after autologous stem cell transplantation, and brentuximab vedotin exposure varied. Overall study findings and caveats: Baseline TCR diversity was reportedly lower in newly diagnosed patients than healthy donors. Complete responders' baseline diversity resembled that of newly diagnosed patients.

This table comes from immunoSEQ multiplex PCR, and its TCRdb copy is limited to in-frame clones, with some not included. The sample holds tens of thousands of clones, about 88% seen once. In germline, CDR1 is SGHRS, CDR2 YFSETQ. V lost 4 bases and J lost 2, with 9 bases in between. The CDR3 is 14 residues long. To note about this clone: Its antigen is unidentified.

The sample in question was peripheral blood mononuclear cells (PBMCs), obtained before the second cycle of nivolumab. The genes are TRBV5-1 and TRBJ2-2, with D hard to call. The receptor was isolated from a human donor with classical Hodgkin lymphoma. The CDR3 is CASSDQHNTGELFF. Written as DNA, the CDR3 is TGCGCCAGCAGCGACCAGCATAACACCGGGGAGCTGTTTTTT.